The T cell receptor beta chain under discussion was sequenced for a study of T cell clones after liver transplantation. As for the study in general: Graft-donor-reactive sequences were compared with third-party-reactive TCRbeta sequences from pre-transplant mixed lymphocyte reactions. Standard immunosuppression, with no induction, continued until 12-24 months after transplant. Study observations and caveats: Circulating graft-donor-reactive CD4 TCRbeta sequences fell significantly post-transplant in 5 of 8 subjects. The donor-reactive repertoire was only partly measurable in a couple of subjects, lacking donor cells.

Using immunoSEQ multiplex PCR, the repertoire was profiled, and TCRdb retains in-frame clones only, with some absent. The repertoire holds some 80,000 clones, with around four fifths as singletons. The CDR3 has 15 amino acids. V was pared by 2 bases and J by 6 bases, with 11 bases between. Germline CDR1 reads LNHDA; CDR2 reads SQIVND (reference sequence). As regards this clone: As yet, its antigen is unknown.

The input for sequencing was CD4+ T cells from blood, taken less than 50 months after liver transplant. V is TRBV19 and J is TRBJ1-6, with unresolved D. This receptor was obtained from a human patient who received a liver transplant. Certain T cells may be donor cells from the graft. This CDR3 is CASSIMAQSNSPLHF. The CDR3 DNA reads TGTGCCAGTAGTATAATGGCACAGAGTAATTCACCCCTCCACTTT.